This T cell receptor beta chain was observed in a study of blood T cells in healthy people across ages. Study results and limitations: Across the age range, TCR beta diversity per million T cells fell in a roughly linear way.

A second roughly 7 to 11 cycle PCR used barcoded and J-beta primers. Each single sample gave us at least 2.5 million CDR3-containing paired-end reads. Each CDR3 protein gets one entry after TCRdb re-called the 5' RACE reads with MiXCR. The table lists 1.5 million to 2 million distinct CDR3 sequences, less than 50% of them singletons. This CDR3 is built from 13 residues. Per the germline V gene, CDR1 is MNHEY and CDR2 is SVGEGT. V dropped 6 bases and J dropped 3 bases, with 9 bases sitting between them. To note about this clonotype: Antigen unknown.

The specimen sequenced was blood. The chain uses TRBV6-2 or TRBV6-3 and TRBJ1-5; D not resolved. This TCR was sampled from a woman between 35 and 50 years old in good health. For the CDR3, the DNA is TGTGCCAGCAGGAGGGATCTCAATCAGCCCCAGCATTTT. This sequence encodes CASRRDLNQPQHF.